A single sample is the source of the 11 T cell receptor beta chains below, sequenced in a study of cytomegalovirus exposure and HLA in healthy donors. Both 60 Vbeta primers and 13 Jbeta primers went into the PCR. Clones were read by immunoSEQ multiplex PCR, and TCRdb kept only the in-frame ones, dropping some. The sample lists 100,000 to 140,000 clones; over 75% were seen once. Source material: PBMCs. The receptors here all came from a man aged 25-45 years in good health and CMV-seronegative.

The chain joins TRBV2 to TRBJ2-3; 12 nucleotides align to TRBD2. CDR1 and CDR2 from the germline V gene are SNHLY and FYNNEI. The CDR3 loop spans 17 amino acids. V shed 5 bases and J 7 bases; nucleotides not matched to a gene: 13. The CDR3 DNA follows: TGTGCCAGCAGTCCTAGCCCGACTAGCGGGAGAGGAAATACGCAGTATTTT. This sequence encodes CASSPSPTSGRGNTQYF. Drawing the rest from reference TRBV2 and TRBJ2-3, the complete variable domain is EPEVTQTPSHQVTQMGQEVILRCVPISNHLYFYWYRQILGQKVEFLVSFYNNEISEKSEIFDDQFSVERPDGSNFTLKIRSTKLEDSAMYFCASSPSPTSGRGNTQYFGPGTRLTVL.

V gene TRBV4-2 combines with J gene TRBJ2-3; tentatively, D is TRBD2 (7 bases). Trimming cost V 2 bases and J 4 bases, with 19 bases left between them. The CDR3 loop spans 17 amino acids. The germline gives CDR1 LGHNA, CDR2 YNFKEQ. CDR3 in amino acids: CASSQLAGAGDSDTQYF. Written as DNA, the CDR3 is TGTGCCAGCAGCCAATTAGCAGGGGCGGGAGACTCAGATACGCAGTATTTT.

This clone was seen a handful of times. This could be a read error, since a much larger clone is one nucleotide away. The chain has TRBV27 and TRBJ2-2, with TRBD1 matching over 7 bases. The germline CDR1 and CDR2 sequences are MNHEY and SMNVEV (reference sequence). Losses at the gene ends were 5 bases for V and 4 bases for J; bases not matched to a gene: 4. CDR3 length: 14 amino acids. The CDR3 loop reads CASSDGTVTGELFF. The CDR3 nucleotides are TGTGCCAGCAGTGACGGGACAGTCACCGGGGAGCTGTTTTTT.

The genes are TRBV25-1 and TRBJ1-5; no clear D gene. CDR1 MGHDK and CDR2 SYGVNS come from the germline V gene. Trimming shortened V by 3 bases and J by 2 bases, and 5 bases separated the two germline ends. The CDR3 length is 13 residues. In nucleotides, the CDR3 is TGTGCCAGCAGTGACTCAGGCAATCAGCCCCAGCATTTT. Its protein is CASSDSGNQPQHF.

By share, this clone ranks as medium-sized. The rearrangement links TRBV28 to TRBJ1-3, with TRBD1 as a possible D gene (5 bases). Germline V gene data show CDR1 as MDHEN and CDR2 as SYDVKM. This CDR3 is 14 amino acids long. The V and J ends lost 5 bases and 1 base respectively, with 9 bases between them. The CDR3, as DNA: TGTGCCAGCAGTGGGGGGGGGTCTGGAAACACCATATATTTT. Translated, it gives CASSGGGSGNTIYF.

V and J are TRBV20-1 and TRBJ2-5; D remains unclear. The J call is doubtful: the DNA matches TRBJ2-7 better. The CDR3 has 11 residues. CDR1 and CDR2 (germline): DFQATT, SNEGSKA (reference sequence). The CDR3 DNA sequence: TGCAGTGCCCGCTTGGGCTACGAGCAGTACTTC. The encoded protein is CSARLGYEQYF.

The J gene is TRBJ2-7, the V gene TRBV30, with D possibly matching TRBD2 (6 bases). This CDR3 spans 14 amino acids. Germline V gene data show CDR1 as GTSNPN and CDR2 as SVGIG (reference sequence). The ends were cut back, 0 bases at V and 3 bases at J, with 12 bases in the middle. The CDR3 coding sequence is TGTGCCTGGAGTGTCGGGCGGGGCAACTACGAGCAGTACTTC. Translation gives CAWSVGRGNYEQYF.

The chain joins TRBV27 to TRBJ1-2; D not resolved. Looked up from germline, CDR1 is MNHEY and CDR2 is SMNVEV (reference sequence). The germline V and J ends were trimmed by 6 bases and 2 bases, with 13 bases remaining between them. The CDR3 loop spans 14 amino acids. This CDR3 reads CASSPTEANYGYTF. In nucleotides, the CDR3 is TGTGCCAGCAGCCCTACAGAAGCAAACTATGGCTACACCTTC.

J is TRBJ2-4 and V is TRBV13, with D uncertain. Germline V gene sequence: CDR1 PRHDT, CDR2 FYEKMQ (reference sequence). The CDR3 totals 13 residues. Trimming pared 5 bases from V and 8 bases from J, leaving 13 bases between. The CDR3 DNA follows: TGTGCCAGCAGCGGAAAAGCGTATGACATTCAGTACTTC. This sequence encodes CASSGKAYDIQYF.

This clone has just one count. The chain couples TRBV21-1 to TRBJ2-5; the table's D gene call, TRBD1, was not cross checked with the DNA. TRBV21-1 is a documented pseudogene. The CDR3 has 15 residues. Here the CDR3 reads CASSFHSRGEETQYF. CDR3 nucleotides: TGTGCCAGCAGCTTTCATTCCAGGGGCGAGGAGACCCAGTACTTC.

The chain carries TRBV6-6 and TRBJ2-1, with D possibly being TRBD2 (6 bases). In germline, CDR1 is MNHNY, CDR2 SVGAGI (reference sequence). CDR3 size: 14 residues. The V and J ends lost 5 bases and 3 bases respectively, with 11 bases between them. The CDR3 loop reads CASSVAEFYNEQFF. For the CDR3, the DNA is TGTGCCAGCAGTGTAGCGGAGTTCTACAATGAGCAGTTCTTC.